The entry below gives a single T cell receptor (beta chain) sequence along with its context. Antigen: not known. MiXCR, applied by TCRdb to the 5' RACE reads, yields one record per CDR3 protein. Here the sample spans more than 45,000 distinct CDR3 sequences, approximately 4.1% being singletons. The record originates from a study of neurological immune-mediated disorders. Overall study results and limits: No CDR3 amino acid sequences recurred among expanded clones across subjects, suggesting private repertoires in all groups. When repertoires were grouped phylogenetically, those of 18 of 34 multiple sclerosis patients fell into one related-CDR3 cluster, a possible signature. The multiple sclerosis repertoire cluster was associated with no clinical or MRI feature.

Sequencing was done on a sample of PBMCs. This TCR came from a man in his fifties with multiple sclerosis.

The DNA of the CDR3 is TGCGCCAGCTCAGCTACCAACAGGGGGCAAGGGGGCAATGAGCAGTTCTTC. Protein product: CASSATNRGQGGNEQFF. The rearrangement links TRBV5-1 to TRBJ2-1; 9 bases agree with TRBD1. The germline CDR1 and CDR2 sequences are SGHRS and YFSETQ. The CDR3 spans 17 residues. V was clipped by 7 bases and J by 6 bases; unmatched bases: 17.